This record looks at one T cell receptor beta chain sequence and its context. What it recognizes is unknown. TCRdb's table, derived via immunoSEQ multiplex PCR, lists solely in-frame clones and lacks some. The repertoire includes more than 60,000 clones, 70% to 75% of them detected once, and around 2.4% sits in the top ten. Following 10 days of culture, CD4+ T cells were isolated. Two doses of BNT162b2 or mRNA-1273 vaccine were administered to participants. This CDR3 spans 13 amino acids. V lost 5 bases and J 2 bases, leaving 6 bases between the germline ends. CDR1 is MDHEN, CDR2 SYDVKM, per germline. The record originates from a study of vaccination effects on CD4 cells after COVID-19. Points from the study as a whole: Only a few convalescent patients and no early post-infection timepoints featured in the study.

V usage is TRBV28 and J usage is TRBJ2-2; unclear D gene. This TCR came from a human donor who received a COVID-19 vaccine. The input for sequencing was CD4+ T cells from PBMCs cultured without peptide, taken after COVID-19 vaccination. CDR3 DNA sequence: TGTGCCAGCAGTAAGAGTAACACCGGGGAGCTGTTTTTT. This sequence encodes CASSKSNTGELFF.